The present TCR beta chain was sequenced within a study of cytomegalovirus exposure and HLA in healthy donors. Whole-study results and caveats: Later analysis revealed greater clonal expansion in HLA-associated TCR beta chains than in equally common others.

From germline, CDR1 is LNHDA and CDR2 SQIVND (reference sequence). This CDR3 has 15 residues. Trimming took 5 bases from V and 2 from J, leaving 13 bases between them. Regarding this clone: The antigen remains unidentified.

Vbeta (60) and Jbeta (13) primers were used in the PCR. TCRdb's table, derived via immunoSEQ multiplex PCR, lists solely in-frame clones and lacks some. Of approximately 190,000 clones listed, more than 65% are singletons. Source material: PBMCs. This TCR was sampled from a man in his fifties in good health and CMV-seronegative. This chain uses TRBV19 with TRBJ1-5, with D perhaps matching TRBD1 (5 bases). This CDR3 reads CASSDGTFRNQPQHF. CDR3 sequence (DNA): TGTGCCAGTAGTGACGGGACTTTCCGCAATCAGCCCCAGCATTTT.